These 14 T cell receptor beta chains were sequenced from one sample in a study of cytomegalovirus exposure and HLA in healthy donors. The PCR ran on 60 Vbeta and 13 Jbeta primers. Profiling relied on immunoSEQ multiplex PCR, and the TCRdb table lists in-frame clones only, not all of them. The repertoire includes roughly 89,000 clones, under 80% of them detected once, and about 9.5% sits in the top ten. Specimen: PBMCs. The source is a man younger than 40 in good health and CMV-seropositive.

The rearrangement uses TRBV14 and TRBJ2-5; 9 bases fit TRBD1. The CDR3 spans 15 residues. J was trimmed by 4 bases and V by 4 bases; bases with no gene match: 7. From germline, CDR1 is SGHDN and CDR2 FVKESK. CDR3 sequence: CASSLDRGGVETQYF. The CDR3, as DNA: TGTGCCAGCAGCCTTGACAGGGGGGGAGTAGAGACCCAGTACTTC.

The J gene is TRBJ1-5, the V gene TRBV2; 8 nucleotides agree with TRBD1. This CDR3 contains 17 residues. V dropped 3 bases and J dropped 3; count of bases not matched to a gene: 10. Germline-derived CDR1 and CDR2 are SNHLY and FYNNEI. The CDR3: CASSESGTGLPNQPQHF. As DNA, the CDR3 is TGTGCCAGCAGTGAGAGCGGGACAGGCTTACCCAATCAGCCCCAGCATTTT.

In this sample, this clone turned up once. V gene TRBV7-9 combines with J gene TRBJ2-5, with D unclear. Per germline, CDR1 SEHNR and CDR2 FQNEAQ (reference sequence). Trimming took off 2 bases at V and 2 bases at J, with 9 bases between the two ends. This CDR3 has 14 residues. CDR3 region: CASSLSQAQETQYF. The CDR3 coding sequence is TGTGCCAGCAGCTTATCGCAGGCGCAAGAGACCCAGTACTTC.

CDR3 bases: TGTGCCAGCAGCTTTGGGTCCGGGGGGACTAACTATGGCTACACCTTC. It translates to CASSFGSGGTNYGYTF. The chain couples TRBV13 to TRBJ1-2, with a tentative D call TRBD1 (5 bases). The CDR3 runs to 16 residues. V gave up 3 bases and J gave up 0 bases, with 14 bases separating them. CDR1 PRHDT and CDR2 FYEKMQ come from the germline V gene (reference sequence).

CDR3 in DNA: TGCGCCAGCAGCTCAATTTGGATGACACAGGGGAACTATGGCTACACCTTC. Protein: CASSSIWMTQGNYGYTF. The V call is TRBV5-1, the J call TRBJ1-2, with TRBD1 matching over 7 bases. Germline CDR1 and CDR2: SGHRS and YFSETQ. With V trimmed by 3 bases and J by 2 bases, 13 bases remained unmatched. This CDR3 has 17 amino acids.

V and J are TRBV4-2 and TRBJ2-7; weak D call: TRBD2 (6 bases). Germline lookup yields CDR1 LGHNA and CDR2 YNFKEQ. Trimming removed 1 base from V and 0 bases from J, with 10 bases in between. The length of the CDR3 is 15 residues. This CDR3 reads CASSQARDFSYEQYF. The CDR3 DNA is TGTGCCAGCAGCCAAGCCAGGGACTTCTCCTACGAGCAGTACTTC.

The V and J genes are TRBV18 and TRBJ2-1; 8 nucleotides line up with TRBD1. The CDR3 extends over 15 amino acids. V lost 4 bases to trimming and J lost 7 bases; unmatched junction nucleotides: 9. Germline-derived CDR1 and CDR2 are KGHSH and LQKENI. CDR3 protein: CASSLEQTGVNEQFF. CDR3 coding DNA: TGTGCCAGCTCACTTGAACAGACAGGGGTAAATGAGCAGTTCTTC.

In nucleotides, the CDR3 is TGTGCCAGCAGCTTAAAACAGGGCTCCTACGAGCAGTACTTC. Translated: CASSLKQGSYEQYF. The chain combines TRBV7-9 with TRBJ2-7, with D perhaps TRBD1 (6 bases). The ends were cut back, 2 bases at V and 0 bases at J, with 8 bases in the middle. CDR1 is SEHNR and CDR2 is FQNEAQ in the germline V gene (reference sequence). The CDR3 has 14 residues.

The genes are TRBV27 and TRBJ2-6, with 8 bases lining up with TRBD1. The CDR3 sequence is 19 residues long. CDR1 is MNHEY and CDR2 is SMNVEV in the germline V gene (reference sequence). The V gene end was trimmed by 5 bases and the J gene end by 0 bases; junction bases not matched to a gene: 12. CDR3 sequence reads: CASSKNSGTGYSGANVLTF. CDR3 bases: TGTGCCAGCAGTAAAAACTCCGGGACAGGATACTCTGGGGCCAACGTCCTGACTTTC.

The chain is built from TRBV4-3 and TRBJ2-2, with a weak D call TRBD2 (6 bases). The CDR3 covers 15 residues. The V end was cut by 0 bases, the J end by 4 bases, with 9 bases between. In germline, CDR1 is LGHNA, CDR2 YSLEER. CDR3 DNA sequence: TGCGCCAGCAGCCAAGATCGGGGACTCACCGGGGAGCTGTTTTTT. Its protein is CASSQDRGLTGELFF.

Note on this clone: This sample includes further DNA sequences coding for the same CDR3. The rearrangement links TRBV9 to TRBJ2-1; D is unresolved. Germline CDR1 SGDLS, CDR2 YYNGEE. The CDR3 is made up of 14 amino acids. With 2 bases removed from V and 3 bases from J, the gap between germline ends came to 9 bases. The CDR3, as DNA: TGTGCCAGCAGCGTCTTCGGAGACTACAATGAGCAGTTCTTC. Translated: CASSVFGDYNEQFF.

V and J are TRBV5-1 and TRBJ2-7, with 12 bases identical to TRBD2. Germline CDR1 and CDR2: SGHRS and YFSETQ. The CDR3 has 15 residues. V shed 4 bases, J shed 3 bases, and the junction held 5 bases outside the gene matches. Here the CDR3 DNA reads TGCGCCAGCAGCACCGGACTAGCGGGACTCTACGAGCAGTACTTC. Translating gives CASSTGLAGLYEQYF.

This CDR3 reads CASSSGTQQETQYF. CDR3 bases: TGTGCCAGCAGCTCGGGGACACAACAAGAGACCCAGTACTTC. This rearrangement joins TRBV7-9 to TRBJ2-5; D may be TRBD1 (6 bases). The length of the CDR3 is 14 residues. Trimming left V 4 bases short and J 2 bases short, with 11 bases between. Germline V CDR1 and CDR2: SEHNR, FQNEAQ (reference sequence).

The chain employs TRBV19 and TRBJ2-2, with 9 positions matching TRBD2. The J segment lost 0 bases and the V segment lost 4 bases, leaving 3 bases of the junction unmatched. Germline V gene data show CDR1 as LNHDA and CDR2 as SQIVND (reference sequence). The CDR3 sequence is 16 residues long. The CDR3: CASSTLAGSNTGELFF. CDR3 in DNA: TGTGCCAGTAGTACCCTAGCGGGGTCGAACACCGGGGAGCTGTTTTTT.